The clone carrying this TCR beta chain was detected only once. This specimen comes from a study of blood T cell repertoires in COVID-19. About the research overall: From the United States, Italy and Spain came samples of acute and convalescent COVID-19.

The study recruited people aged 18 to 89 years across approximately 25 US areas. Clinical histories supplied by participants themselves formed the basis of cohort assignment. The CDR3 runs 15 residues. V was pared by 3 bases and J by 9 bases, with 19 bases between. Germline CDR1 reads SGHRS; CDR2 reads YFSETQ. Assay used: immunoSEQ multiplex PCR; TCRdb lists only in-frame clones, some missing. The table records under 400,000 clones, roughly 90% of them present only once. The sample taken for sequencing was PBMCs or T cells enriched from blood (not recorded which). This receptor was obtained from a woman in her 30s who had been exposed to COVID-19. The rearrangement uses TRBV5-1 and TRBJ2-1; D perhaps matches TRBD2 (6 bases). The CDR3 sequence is CASSSERVGMSEQFF. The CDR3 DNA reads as TGCGCCAGCAGCTCAGAGCGGGTCGGCATGAGTGAGCAGTTCTTC.